This TCR beta chain was captured by sequencing in a study of blood T cell repertoires in COVID-19. Study background: Collection of acute and convalescent COVID-19 samples took place in the United States, Italy and Spain. In each case, the material was cDNA or gDNA derived from T cells, B-cell-depleted T cells, or PBMCs.

Original methodology: Reference gene primer amplification gave estimated nucleated cell counts. The protocol was immunoSEQ multiplex PCR, while the TCRdb copy is restricted to in-frame clones and leaves out a portion. That table is the source of V, J and clone size, and D and trimming were worked out from the DNA. Of around 43,000 clones listed, 70% to 90% are singletons. CDR3 length equals 14 residues. CDR1 is MNHEY and CDR2 is SVGAGI in the germline V gene. Trimming shortened V by 6 bases and J by 0 bases, and 9 bases separated the two germline ends. This chain joins TRBV6-5 and TRBJ1-5, with D hard to call. The sample taken for sequencing was peripheral blood. The receptor was derived from a human donor in a cohort sampled during active COVID-19. The CDR3 region has the DNA TGTGCCAGCAGGGAGGGTTATAGCAATCAGCCCCAGCATTTT. It encodes CASREGYSNQPQHF.